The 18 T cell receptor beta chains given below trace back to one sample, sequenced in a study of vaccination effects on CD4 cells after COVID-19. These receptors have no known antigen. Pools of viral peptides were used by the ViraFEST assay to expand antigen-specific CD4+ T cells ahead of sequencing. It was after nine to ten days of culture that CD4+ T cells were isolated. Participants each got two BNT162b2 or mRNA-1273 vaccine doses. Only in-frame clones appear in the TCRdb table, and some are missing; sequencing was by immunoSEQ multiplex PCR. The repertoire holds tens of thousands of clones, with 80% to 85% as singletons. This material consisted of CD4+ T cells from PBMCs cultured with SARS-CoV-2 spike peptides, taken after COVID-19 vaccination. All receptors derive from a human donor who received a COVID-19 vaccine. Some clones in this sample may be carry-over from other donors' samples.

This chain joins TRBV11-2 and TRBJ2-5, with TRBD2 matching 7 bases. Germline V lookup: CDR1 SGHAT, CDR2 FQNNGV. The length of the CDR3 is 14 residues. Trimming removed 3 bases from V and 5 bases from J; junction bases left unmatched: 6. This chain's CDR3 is CASSLGGFHETQYF. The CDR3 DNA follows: TGTGCCAGCAGCTTGGGAGGGTTTCACGAGACCCAGTACTTC.

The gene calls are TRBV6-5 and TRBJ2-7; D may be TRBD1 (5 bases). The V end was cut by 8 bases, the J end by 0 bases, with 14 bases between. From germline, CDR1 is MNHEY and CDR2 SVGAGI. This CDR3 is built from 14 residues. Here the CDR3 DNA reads TGTGCCAGCCGGACATCCCCGCTCTCCTACGAGCAGTACGTC. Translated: CASRTSPLSYEQYV.

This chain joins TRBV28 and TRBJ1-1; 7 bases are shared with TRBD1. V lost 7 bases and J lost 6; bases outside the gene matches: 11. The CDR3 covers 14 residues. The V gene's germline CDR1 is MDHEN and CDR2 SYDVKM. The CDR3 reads CASITRQGRAEAFF. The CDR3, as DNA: TGTGCCAGCATCACTCGACAGGGTAGGGCTGAAGCTTTCTTT.

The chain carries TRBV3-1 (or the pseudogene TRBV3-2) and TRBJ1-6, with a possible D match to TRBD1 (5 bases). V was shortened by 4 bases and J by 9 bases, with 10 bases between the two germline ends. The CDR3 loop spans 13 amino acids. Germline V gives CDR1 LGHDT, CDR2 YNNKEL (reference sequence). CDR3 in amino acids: CASSRTGTSPLHF. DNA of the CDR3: TGTGCCAGCAGCCGAACCGGGACTTCACCCCTCCACTTT.

The chain's CDR3 is CARSFGTGRVKCTEAFF. The CDR3 bases are TGTGCCAGGTCTTTCGGGACAGGAAGGGTTAAATGCACTGAAGCTTTCTTT. The chain recombines TRBV18 with TRBJ1-1; 8 positions match TRBD1. Trimming took 9 bases from V and 4 from J; bases not matched to a gene: 19. The CDR3 is made up of 17 amino acids. From germline, CDR1 is KGHSH and CDR2 LQKENI. The complete variable domain, with remaining parts taken from reference TRBV18 and TRBJ1-1, reads NAGVMQNPRHLVRRRGQEARLRCSPMKGHSHVYWYRQLPEEGLKFMVYLQKENIIDESGMPKERFSAEFPKEGPSILRIQQVVRGDSAAYFCARSFGTGRVKCTEAFFGQGTRLTVV.

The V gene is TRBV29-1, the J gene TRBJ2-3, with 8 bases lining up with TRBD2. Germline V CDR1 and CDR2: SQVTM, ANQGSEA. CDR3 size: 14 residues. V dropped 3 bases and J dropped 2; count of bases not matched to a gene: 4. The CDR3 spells CSVDGAGATDTQYF. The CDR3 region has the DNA TGCAGCGTTGACGGAGCGGGGGCCACAGATACGCAGTATTTT.

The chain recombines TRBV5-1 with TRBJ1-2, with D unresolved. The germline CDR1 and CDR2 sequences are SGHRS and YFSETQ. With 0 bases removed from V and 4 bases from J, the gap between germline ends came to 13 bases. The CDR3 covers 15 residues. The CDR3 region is CASSLAPTVGYGYTF. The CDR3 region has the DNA TGCGCCAGCAGCTTGGCCCCAACGGTGGGCTATGGCTACACCTTC.

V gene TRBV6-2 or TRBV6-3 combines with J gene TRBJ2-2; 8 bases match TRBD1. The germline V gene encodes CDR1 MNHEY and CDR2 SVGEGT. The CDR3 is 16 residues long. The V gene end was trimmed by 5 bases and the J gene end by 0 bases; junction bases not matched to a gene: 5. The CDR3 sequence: CASSRDRRSNTGELFF. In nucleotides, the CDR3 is TGTGCCAGCAGTCGGGACAGGAGATCGAACACCGGGGAGCTGTTTTTT.

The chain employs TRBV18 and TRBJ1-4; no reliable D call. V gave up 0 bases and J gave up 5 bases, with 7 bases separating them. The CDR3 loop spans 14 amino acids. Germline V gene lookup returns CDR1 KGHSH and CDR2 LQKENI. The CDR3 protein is CASSPPSENEKLFF. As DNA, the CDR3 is TGTGCCAGCTCACCACCTTCCGAGAATGAAAAACTGTTTTTT.

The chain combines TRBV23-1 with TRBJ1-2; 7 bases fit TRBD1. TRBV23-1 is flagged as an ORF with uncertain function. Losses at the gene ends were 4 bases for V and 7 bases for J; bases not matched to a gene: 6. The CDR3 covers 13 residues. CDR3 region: CASSLTGIVGYTF. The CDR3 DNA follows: TGCGCCAGCAGTCTGACAGGGATTGTTGGCTACACCTTC.

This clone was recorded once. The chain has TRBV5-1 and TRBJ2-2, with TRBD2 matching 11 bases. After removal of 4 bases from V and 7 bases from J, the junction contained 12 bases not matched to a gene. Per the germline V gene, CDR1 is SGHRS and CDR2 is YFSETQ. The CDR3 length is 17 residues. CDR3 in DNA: TGCGCCAGCAGCGCGACTAGCGGGGCTTCGCTGGGCGGGGAGCTGTTTTTT. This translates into CASSATSGASLGGELFF. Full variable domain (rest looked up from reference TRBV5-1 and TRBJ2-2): KAGVTQTPRYLIKTRGQQVTLSCSPISGHRSVSWYQQTPGQGLQFLFEYFSETQRNKGNFPGRFSGRQFSNSRSEMNVSTLELGDSALYLCASSATSGASLGGELFFGEGSRLTVL.

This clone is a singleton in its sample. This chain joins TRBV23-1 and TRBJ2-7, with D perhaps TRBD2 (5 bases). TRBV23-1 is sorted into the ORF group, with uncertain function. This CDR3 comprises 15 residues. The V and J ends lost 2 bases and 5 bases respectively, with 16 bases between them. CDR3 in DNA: TGCGCCAGCAGTCAAAGGGAGATTAGCGAGGACGAGCAGTACGTC. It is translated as CASSQREISEDEQYV.

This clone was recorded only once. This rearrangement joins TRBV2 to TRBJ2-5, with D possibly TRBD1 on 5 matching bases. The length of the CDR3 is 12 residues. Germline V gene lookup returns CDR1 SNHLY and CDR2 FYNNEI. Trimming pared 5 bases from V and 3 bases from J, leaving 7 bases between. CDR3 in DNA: TGTGCCAGCAGTATGACAGAAGAGACCCAGTACTTC. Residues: CASSMTEETQYF.

The CDR3 DNA is TGTGCCAGCAGCCACGCGGACAGGGTGGGGGAGCTGTTTTTT. Protein: CASSHADRVGELFF. The chain couples TRBV3-1 (or the pseudogene TRBV3-2) to TRBJ2-2; 8 bases line up with TRBD1. The CDR3 extends over 14 amino acids. V lost 3 bases and J lost 8; bases outside the gene matches: 5. The germline V gene has CDR1 LGHDT and CDR2 YNNKEL (reference sequence).

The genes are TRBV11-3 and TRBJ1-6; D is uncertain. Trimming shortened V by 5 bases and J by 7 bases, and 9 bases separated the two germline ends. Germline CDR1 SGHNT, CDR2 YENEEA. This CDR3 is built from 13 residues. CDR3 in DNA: TGTGCCAGCAGCCGATTACCCAATTCACCCCTCCACTTT. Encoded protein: CASSRLPNSPLHF.

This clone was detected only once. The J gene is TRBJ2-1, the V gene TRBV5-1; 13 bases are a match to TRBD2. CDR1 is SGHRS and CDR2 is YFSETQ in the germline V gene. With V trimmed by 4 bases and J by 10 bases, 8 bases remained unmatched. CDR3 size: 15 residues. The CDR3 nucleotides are TGCGCCAGCAGCCCTACTAGCGGGGGGGCCTGGGAGCAGTTCTTC. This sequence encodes CASSPTSGGAWEQFF. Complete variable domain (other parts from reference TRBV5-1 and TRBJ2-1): KAGVTQTPRYLIKTRGQQVTLSCSPISGHRSVSWYQQTPGQGLQFLFEYFSETQRNKGNFPGRFSGRQFSNSRSEMNVSTLELGDSALYLCASSPTSGGAWEQFFGPGTRLTVL.

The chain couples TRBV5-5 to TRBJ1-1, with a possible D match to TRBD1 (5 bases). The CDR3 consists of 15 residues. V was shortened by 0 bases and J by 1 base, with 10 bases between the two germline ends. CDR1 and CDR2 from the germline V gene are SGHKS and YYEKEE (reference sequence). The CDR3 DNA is TGTGCCAGCAGCTTGGGACAGACTACGAACACTGAAGCTTTCTTT. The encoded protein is CASSLGQTTNTEAFF.

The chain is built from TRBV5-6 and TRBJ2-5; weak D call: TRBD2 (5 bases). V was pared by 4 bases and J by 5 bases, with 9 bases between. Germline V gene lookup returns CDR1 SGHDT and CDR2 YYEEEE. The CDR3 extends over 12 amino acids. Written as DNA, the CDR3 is TGTGCCAGCAGCCCCGGCGGGGAGACCCAGTACTTC. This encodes CASSPGGETQYF.